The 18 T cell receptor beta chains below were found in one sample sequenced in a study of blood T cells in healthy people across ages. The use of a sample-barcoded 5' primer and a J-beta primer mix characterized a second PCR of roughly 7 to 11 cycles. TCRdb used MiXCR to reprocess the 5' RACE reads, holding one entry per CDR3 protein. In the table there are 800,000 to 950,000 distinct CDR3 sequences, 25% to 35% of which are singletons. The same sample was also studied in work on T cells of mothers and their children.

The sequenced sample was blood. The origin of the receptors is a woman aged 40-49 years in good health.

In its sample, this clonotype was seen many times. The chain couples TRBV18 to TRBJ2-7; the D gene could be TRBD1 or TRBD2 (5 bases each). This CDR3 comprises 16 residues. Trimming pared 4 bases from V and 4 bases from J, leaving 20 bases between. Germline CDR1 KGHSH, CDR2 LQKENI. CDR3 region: CASSRLPGTVKYEQYF. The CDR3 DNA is TGTGCCAGCTCACGCCTCCCCGGGACGGTAAAATACGAGCAGTACTTC.

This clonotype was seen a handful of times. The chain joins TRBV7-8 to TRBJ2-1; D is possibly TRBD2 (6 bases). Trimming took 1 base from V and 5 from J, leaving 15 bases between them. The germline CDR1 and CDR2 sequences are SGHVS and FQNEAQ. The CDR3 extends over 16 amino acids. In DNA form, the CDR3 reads TGTGCCAGCAGCTTAGGGGTGCTAGCGCCTGACAATGAGCAGTTCTTC. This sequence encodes CASSLGVLAPDNEQFF.

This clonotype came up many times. The DNA for the CDR3 is TGTGCCAGCAGTGAGGTAGTAAACAATGAGCAGTTCTTC. Residues: CASSEVVNNEQFF. This chain links TRBV2 with TRBJ2-1, with D hard to call. V was shortened by 3 bases and J by 5 bases, with 8 bases between the two germline ends. The V gene's germline CDR1 is SNHLY and CDR2 FYNNEI. The CDR3 consists of 13 residues.

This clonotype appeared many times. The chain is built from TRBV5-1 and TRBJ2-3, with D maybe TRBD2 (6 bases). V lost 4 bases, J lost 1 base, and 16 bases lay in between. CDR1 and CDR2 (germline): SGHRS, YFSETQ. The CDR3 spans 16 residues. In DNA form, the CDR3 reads TGCGCCAGCAGCCGTGGGGACTCCTCACGCACAGATACGCAGTATTTT. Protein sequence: CASSRGDSSRTDTQYF.

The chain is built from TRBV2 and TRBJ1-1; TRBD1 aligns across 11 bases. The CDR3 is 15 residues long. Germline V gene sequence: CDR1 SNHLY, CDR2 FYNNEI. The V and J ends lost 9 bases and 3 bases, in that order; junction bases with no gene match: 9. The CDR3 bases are TGTGCCAGTAGGGATAGGACAGGGGGCTACACTGAAGCTTTCTTT. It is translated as CASRDRTGGYTEAFF.

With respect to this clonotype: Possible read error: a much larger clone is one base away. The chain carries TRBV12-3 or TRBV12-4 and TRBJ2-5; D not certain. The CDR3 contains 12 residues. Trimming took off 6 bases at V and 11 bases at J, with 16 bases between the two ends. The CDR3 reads CASSPTRNEQYF. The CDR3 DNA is TGTGCCAGCAGCCCGACTCGTAATGAGCAGTACTTC.

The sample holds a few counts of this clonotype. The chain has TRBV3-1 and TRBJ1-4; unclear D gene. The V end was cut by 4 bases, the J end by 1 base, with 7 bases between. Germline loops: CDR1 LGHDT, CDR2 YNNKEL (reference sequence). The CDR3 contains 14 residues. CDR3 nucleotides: TGTGCCAGCAGCCCCCGCAGAACTAATGAAAAACTGTTTTTT. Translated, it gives CASSPRRTNEKLFF.

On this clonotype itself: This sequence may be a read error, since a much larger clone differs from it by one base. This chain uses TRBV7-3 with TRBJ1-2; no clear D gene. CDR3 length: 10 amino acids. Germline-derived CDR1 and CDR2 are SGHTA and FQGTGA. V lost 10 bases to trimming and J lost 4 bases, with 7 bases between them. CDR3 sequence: CANVGYGYTF. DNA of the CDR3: TGTGCCAACGTCGGCTATGGCTACACCTTC.

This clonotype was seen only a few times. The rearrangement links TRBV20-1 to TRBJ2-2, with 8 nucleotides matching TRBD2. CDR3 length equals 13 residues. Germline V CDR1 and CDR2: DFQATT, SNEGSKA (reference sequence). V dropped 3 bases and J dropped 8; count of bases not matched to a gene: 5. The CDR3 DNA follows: TGCAGTGCTAGCGGGGGGGCGCTTGGGGAGCTGTTTTTT. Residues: CSASGGALGELFF.

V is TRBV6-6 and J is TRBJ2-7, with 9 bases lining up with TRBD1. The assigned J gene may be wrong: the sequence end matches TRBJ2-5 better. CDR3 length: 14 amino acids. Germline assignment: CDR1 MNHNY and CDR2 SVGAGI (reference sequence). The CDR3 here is CANVPGQGKETQYF. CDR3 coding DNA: TGTGCCAATGTACCGGGACAGGGAAAAGAGACCCAGTACTTC.

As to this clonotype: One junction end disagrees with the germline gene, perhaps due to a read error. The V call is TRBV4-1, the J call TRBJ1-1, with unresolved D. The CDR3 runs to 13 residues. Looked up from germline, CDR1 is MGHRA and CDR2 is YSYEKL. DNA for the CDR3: TGCGCCGGCAGCGGAAGGTCGCTCACCGAAGCTTTCTTT. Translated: CAGSGRSLTEAFF.

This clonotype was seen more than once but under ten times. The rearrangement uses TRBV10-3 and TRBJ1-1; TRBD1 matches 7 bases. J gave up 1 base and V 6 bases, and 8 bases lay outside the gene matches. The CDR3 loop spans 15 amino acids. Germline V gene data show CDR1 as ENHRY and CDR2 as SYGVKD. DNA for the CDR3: TGTGCCATCAGAGACCCGGGACAGTCGAACACTGAAGCTTTCTTT. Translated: CAIRDPGQSNTEAFF.

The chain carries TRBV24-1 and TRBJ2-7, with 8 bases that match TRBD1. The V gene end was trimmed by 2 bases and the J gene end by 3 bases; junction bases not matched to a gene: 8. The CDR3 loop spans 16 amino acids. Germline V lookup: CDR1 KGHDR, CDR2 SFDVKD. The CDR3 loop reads CATSDWSGTGRYEQYF. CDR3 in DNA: TGTGCCACCAGTGATTGGTCTGGGACAGGACGCTACGAGCAGTACTTC.

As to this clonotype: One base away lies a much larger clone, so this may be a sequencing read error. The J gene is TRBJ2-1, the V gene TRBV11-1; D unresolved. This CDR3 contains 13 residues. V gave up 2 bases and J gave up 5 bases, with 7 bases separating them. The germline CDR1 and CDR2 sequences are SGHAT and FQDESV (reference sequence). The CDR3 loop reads CASSLTLDNEQFF. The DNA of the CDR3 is TGTGCCAGCAGCTTAACCCTCGACAATGAGCAGTTCTTC.

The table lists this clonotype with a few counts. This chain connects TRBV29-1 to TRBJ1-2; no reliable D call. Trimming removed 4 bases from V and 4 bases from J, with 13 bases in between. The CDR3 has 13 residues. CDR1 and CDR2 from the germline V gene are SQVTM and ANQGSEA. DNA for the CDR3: TGCAGCGTTGTTAGCCCCCTGCGCTATGGCTACACCTTC. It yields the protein CSVVSPLRYGYTF.

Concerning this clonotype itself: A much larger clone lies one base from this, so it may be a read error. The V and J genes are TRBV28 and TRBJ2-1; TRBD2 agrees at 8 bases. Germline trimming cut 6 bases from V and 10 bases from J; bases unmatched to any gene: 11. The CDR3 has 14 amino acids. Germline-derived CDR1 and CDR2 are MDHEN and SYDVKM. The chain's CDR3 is CASRVAGSSYEQFF. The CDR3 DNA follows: TGTGCCAGCAGAGTAGCGGGGAGCTCCTACGAGCAGTTCTTC.

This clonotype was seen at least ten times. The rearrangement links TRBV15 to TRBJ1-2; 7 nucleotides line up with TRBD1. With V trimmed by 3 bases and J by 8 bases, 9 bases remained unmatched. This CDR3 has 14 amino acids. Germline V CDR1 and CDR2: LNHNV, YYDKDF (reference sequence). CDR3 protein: CATSSAERTGGYTF. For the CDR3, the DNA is TGTGCCACCAGCAGTGCGGAACGGACAGGCGGCTACACCTTC.

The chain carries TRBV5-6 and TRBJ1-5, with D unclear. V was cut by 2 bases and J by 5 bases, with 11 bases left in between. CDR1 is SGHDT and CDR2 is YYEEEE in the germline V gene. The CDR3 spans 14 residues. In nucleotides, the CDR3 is TGTGCCAGCAGCTTAGGTAGCTCCGATCAGCCCCAGCATTTT. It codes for CASSLGSSDQPQHF.